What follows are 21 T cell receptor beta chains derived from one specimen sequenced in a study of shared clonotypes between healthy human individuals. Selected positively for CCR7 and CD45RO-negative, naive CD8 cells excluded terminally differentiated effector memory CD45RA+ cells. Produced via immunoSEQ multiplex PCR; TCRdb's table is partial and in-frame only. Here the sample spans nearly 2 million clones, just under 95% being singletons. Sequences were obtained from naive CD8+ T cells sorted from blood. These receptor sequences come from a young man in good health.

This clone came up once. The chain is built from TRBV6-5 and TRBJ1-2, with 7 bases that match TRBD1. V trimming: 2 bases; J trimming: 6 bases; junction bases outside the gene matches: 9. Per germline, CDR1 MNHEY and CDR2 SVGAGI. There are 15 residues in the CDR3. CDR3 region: CASSYVEGGFDGYTF. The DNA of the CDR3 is TGTGCCAGCAGTTACGTAGAAGGGGGCTTCGATGGCTACACCTTC.

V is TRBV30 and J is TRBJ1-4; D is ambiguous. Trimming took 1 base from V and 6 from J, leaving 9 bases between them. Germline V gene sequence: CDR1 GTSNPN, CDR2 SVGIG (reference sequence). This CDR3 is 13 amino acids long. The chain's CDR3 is CAWSGNWDEKLFF. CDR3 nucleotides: TGTGCCTGGAGTGGGAATTGGGATGAAAAACTGTTTTTT.

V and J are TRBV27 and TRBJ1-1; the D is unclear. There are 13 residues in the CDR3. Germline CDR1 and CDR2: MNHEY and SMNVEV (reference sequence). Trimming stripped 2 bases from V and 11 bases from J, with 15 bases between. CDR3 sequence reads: CASSLASPAEAFF. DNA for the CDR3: TGTGCCAGCAGTTTAGCCAGCCCCGCGGAGGCTTTCTTT.

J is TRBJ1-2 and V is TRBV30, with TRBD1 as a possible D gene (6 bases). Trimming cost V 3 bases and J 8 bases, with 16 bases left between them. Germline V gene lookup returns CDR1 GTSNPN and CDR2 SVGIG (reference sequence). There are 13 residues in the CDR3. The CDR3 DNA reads TGTGCCTGGAGCCCTGTAGGGGGAGCAGGCTACACCTTC. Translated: CAWSPVGGAGYTF.

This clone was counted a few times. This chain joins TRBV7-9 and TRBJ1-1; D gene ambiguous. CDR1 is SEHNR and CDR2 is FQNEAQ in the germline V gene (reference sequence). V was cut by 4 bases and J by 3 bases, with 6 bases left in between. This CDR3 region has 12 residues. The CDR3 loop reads CASSYTYTEAFF. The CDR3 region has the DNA TGTGCCAGCAGCTACACATACACTGAAGCTTTCTTT.

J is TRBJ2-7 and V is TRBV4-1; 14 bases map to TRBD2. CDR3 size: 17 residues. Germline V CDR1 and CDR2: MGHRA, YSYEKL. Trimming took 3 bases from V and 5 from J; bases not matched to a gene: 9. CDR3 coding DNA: TGCGCCAGCAGCCAGACCGGGACTAGCGGGGGATCGGACGAGCAGTACTTC. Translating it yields CASSQTGTSGGSDEQYF.

This CDR3 is CASSQEEGLGYGYTF. CDR3 bases: TGCGCCAGCAGCCAAGAAGAGGGGCTTGGGTATGGCTACACCTTC. The V call is TRBV4-3, the J call TRBJ1-2, with D maybe TRBD1 (5 bases). Deletions cut 0 bases from V and 5 bases from J, with 13 bases between. From germline, CDR1 is LGHNA and CDR2 YSLEER. The CDR3 has 15 residues.

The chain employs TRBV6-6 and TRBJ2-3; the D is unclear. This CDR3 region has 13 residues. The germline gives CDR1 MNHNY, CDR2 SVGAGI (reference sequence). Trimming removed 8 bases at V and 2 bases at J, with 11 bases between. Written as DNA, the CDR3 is TGTGCCAGCCGGGCCGAAAACACAGATACGCAGTATTTT. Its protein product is CASRAENTDTQYF.

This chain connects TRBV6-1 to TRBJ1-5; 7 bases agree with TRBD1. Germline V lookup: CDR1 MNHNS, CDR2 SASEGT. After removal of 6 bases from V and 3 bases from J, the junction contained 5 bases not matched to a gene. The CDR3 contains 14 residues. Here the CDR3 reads CASRYRGANQPQHF. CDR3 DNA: TGTGCCAGCAGATACAGGGGTGCCAATCAGCCCCAGCATTTT.

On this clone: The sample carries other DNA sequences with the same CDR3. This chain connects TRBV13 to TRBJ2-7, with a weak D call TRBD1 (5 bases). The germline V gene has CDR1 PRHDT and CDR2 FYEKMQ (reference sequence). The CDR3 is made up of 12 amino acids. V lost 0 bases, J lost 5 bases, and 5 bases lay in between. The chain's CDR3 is CASSLGGDEQYF. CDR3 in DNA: TGTGCCAGCAGCTTAGGAGGGGACGAGCAGTACTTC.

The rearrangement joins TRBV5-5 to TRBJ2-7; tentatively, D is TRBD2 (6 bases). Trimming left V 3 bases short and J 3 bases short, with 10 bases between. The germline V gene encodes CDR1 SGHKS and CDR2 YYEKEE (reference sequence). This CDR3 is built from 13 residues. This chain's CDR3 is CASSSGVGYEQYF. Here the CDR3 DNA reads TGTGCCAGCAGCTCGGGAGTAGGCTACGAGCAGTACTTC.

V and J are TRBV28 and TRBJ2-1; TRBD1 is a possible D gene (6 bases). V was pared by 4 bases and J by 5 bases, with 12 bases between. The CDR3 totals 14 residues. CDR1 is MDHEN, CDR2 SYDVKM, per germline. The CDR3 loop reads CASSSRQVNNEQFF. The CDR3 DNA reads TGTGCCAGCAGTTCACGACAGGTGAACAATGAGCAGTTCTTC.

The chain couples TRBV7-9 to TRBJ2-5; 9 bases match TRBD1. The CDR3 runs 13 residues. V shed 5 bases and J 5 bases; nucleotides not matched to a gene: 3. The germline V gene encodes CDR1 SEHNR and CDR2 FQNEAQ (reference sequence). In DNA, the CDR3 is TGTGCCAGCAGCAGACAGGGGGGCGAGACCCAGTACTTC. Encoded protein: CASSRQGGETQYF.

CDR3 residues: CASSQDRRLLYEQYF. CDR3 bases: TGCGCCAGCAGCCAAGATCGCCGCTTACTCTACGAGCAGTACTTC. This rearrangement joins TRBV4-3 to TRBJ2-7, with D hard to call. Germline CDR1 reads LGHNA; CDR2 reads YSLEER. V gave up 0 bases and J gave up 3 bases, with 12 bases separating them. This CDR3 has 15 amino acids.

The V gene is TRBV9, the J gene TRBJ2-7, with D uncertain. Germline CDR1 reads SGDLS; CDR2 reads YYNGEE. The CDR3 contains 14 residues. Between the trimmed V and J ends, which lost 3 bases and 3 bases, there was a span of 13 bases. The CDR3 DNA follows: TGTGCCAGCAGCGCAGGAGTTACAAACTACGAGCAGTACTTC. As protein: CASSAGVTNYEQYF.

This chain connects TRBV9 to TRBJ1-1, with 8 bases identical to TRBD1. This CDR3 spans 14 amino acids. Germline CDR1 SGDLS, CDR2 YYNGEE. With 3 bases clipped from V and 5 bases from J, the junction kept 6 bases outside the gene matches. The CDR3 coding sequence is TGTGCCAGCAGCGCAGGGGGCCTGAGTACTGAAGCTTTCTTT. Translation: CASSAGGLSTEAFF.

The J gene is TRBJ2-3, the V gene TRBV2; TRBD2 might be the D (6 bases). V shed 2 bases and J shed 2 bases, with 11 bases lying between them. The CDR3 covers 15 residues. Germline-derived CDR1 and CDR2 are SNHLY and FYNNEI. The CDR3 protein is CASSELARPTDTQYF. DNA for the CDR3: TGTGCCAGCAGTGAACTAGCGCGGCCCACAGATACGCAGTATTTT.

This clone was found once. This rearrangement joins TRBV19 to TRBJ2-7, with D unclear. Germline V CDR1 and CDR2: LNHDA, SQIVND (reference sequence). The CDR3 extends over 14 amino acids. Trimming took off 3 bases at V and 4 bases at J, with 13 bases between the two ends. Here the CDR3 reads CASSIAQSRYEQYF. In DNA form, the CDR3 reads TGTGCCAGTAGTATTGCGCAATCACGGTACGAGCAGTACTTC.

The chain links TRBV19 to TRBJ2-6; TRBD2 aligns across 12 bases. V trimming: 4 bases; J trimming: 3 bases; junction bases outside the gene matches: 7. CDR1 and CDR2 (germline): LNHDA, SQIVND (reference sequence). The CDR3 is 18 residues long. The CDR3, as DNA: TGTGCCAGTAGTACGACTAGCGGGAGTCTTAGTGGGGCCAACGTCCTGACTTTC. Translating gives CASSTTSGSLSGANVLTF.

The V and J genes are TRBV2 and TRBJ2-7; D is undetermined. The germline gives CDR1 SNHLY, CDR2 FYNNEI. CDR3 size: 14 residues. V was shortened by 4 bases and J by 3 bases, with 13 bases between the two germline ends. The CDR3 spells CASSGENSDYEQYF. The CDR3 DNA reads TGTGCCAGCAGTGGGGAAAATAGTGACTACGAGCAGTACTTC.

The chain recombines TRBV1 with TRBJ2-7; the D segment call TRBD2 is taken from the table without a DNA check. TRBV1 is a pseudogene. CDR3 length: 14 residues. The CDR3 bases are TGCACCAGCAGCCAAGAGGGTTTCAGCGACGAGCAGTACTTC. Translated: CTSSQEGFSDEQYF.